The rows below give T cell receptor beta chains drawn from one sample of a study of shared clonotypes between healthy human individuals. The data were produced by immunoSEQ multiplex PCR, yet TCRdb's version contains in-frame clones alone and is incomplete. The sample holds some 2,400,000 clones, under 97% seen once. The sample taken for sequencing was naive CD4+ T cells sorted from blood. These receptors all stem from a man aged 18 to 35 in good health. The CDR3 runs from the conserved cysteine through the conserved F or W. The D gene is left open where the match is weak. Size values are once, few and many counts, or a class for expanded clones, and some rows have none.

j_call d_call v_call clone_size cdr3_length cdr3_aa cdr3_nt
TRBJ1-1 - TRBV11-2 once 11 CASSLVNEAFF TGTGCCAGCAGCTTAGTAAATGAAGCTTTCTTT
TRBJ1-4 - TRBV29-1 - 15 CSVGGTSSVNEKLFF TGCAGCGTTGGCGGGACCTCCTCGGTAAATGAAAAACTGTTTTTT
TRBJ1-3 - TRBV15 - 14 CATSRGGSGNTIYF TGTGCCACCAGCAGAGGCGGATCTGGAAACACCATATATTTT
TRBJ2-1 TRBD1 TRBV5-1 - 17 CASSLEPQARGLLEQFF TGCGCCAGCAGCTTGGAGCCCCAGGCCAGGGGGTTGCTTGAGCAGTTCTTC
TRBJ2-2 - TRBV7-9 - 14 CASSFGGNTGELFF TGTGCCAGCAGCTTCGGTGGAAACACCGGGGAGCTGTTTTTT
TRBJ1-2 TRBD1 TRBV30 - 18 CAWSGHPTGTKPNYGYTF TGTGCCTGGAGTGGTCACCCGACAGGGACTAAACCTAACTATGGCTACACCTTC
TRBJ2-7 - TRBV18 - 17 CASSPVPLRQLPYEQYF TGTGCCAGCTCACCAGTCCCCTTGAGACAACTCCCCTACGAGCAGTACTTC
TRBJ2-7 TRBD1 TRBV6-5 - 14 CASTTTGGSYEQYF TGTGCCAGCACCACGACAGGGGGTTCCTACGAGCAGTACTTC
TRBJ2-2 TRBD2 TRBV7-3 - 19 CASSPAGLAGAGGTGELFF TGTGCCAGCAGCCCCGCGGGACTAGCGGGGGCTGGTGGCACCGGGGAGCTGTTTTTT
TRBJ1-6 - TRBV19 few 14 CASQTGTGNSPLHF TGTGCCAGTCAAACCGGGACGGGGAATTCACCCCTCCACTTT
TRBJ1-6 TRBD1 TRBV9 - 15 CASSLFGTGNSPLHF TGTGCCAGCAGCCTCTTTGGGACAGGGAATTCACCCCTCCACTTT
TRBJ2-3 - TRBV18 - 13 CASSPWDTDTQYF TGTGCCAGCTCACCATGGGACACAGATACGCAGTATTTT
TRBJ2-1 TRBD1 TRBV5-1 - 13 CARPGQGGDEQFF TGCGCCAGACCGGGACAGGGGGGCGATGAGCAGTTCTTC
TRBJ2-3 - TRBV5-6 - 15 CASSPGNLWTDTQYF TGTGCCAGCAGCCCCGGCAACCTTTGGACAGATACGCAGTATTTT
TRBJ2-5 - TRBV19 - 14 CASGIGSPQETQYF TGTGCCAGCGGAATTGGGTCCCCTCAAGAGACCCAGTACTTC
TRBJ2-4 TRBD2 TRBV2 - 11 CASSESGTPSF TGTGCCAGCAGTGAGAGCGGGACTCCATCATTC
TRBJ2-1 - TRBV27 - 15 CASNTDSLSYNEQFF TGTGCCAGCAATACGGACTCTCTCTCCTACAATGAGCAGTTCTTC
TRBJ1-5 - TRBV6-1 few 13 CASSEGLRQPQHF TGTGCCAGCAGTGAGGGACTCCGACAGCCCCAGCATTTT
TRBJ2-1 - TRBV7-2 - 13 CAGAGATHSEQFF TGTGCCGGGGCGGGGGCCACCCACTCGGAGCAGTTCTTC
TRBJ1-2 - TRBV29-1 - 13 CSVEARGNYGYTF TGCAGCGTTGAAGCGAGGGGGAACTATGGCTACACCTTC
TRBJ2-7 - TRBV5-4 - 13 CASSLEAGNEQYF TGTGCCAGCAGCTTGGAGGCAGGGAACGAGCAGTACTTC
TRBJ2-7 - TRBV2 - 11 CASSGTGAQYF TGTGCCAGCAGTGGGACGGGAGCGCAGTACTTC
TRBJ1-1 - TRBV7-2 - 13 CASSLAQGTEAFF TGTGCCAGCAGCTTAGCGCAGGGCACTGAAGCTTTCTTT
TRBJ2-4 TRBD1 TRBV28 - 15 CASSKDRGAKNIQYF TGTGCCAGCAGTAAGGACAGGGGAGCCAAAAACATTCAGTACTTC
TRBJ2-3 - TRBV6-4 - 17 CASSAFPRSGLGDTQYF TGTGCCAGCAGTGCCTTCCCTAGGAGTGGTTTAGGAGATACGCAGTATTTT
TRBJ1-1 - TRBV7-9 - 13 CASSPSGDTEAFF TGTGCCAGCAGCCCCTCAGGGGACACTGAAGCTTTCTTT
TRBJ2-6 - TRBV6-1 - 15 CASSLAFSGANVLTF TGTGCCAGCAGTCTAGCCTTCTCTGGGGCCAACGTCCTGACTTTC
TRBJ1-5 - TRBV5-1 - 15 CASSLDGSSNQPQHF TGCGCCAGCAGCTTGGATGGGTCTAGCAATCAGCCCCAGCATTTT
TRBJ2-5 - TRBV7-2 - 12 CASSQSEETQYF TGTGCCAGCAGCCAATCGGAAGAGACCCAGTACTTC
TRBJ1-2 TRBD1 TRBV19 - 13 CASSSQGFDGYTF TGTGCCAGTAGTTCACAGGGGTTTGATGGCTACACCTTC
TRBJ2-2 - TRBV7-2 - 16 CASSLGRAVNTGELFF TGTGCCAGCAGCTTAGGGAGGGCGGTGAACACCGGGGAGCTGTTTTTT
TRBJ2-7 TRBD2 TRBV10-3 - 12 CASTRGGHEQYF TGTGCCTCGACTCGGGGGGGCCACGAGCAGTACTTC
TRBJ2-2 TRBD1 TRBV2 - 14 CASSGDSTTGELFF TGTGCCAGCAGTGGGGACAGCACCACCGGGGAGCTGTTTTTT
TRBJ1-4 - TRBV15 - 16 CATSVGTTATNEKLFF TGTGCCACCAGCGTAGGGACAACCGCAACTAATGAAAAACTGTTTTTT
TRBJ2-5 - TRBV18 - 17 CASSRYPLGDVSETQYF TGTGCCAGCTCACGTTACCCCCTAGGTGATGTCTCAGAGACCCAGTACTTC
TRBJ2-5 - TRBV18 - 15 CASSPQRDIQETQYF TGTGCCAGCTCACCCCAACGGGACATCCAAGAGACCCAGTACTTC